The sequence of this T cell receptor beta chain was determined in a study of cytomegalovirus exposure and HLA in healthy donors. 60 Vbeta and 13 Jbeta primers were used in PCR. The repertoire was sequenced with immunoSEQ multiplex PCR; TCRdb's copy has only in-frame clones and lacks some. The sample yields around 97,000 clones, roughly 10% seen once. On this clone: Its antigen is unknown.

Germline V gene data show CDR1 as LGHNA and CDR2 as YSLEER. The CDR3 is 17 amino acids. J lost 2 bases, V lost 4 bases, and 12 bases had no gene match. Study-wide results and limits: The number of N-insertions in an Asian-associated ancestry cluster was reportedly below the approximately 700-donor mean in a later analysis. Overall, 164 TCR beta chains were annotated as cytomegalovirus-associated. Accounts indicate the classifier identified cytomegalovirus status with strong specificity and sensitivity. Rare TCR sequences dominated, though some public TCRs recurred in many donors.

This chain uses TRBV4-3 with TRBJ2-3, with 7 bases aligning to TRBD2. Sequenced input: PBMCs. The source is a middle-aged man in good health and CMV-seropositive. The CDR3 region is CASSPKGSGTNTDTQYF. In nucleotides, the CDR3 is TGCGCCAGCAGCCCGAAAGGGAGCGGGACCAACACAGATACGCAGTATTTT.